The 11 T cell receptor beta chains listed next were all sequenced from one sample in a study of T cells after posttransplantation cyclophosphamide. Sequenced by immunoSEQ multiplex PCR; TCRdb stores in-frame clones only, minus some. The table lists more than 30,000 clones, with no singletons. The sequencing sample was made of PBMCs. The origin of the receptors is a girl aged 10 to 17 in good health, CMV-negative, and a related stem cell transplant donor.

This clone was found many times. The chain employs TRBV5-1 and TRBJ2-3; 7 bases map to TRBD2. CDR1 and CDR2 (germline): SGHRS, YFSETQ. The ends lost 0 bases at V and 3 bases at J; junction bases unmatched: 7. The CDR3 is 16 residues long. CDR3 sequence: CASSLDVGGGTDTQYF. For the CDR3, the DNA is TGCGCCAGCAGCTTGGATGTTGGCGGGGGAACAGATACGCAGTATTTT.

Many counts were recorded for this clone. This chain joins TRBV4-1 and TRBJ2-7; tentative D call: TRBD1 (6 bases). Germline CDR1 MGHRA, CDR2 YSYEKL. Trimming took 2 bases from V and 0 from J, leaving 17 bases between them. This CDR3 comprises 17 residues. CDR3 coding DNA: TGCGCCAGCAGCCAATTAACTGGGACAACCAGCTCCTACGAGCAGTACTTC. Translating gives CASSQLTGTTSSYEQYF.

The chain recombines TRBV5-1 with TRBJ1-4; no definite D call. The CDR3 covers 14 residues. V gave up 2 bases and J gave up 0 bases, with 5 bases separating them. From germline, CDR1 is SGHRS and CDR2 YFSETQ. The CDR3 nucleotides are TGCGCCAGCAGCTTCACAGCAACTAATGAAAAACTGTTTTTT. This sequence encodes CASSFTATNEKLFF.

This clone was recorded many times. The V and J genes are TRBV15 and TRBJ2-2, with 9 bases matching TRBD1. The V gene end was trimmed by 3 bases and the J gene end by 4 bases; junction bases not matched to a gene: 3. Germline CDR1 and CDR2: LNHNV and YYDKDF (reference sequence). The CDR3 is 15 amino acids. Written as DNA, the CDR3 is TGTGCCACCAGCAGCCGGGACAGGGTCACCGGGGAGCTGTTTTTT. Translated: CATSSRDRVTGELFF.

This clone has just a few counts. The chain is built from TRBV18 and TRBJ2-1; D remains ambiguous. The germline V and J ends were trimmed by 2 bases and 9 bases, with 11 bases remaining between them. The CDR3 length is 13 residues. Germline CDR1 and CDR2: KGHSH and LQKENI. For the CDR3, the DNA is TGTGCCAGCTCACCAGTTCAGGCCGGTGAGCAGTTCTTC. Protein: CASSPVQAGEQFF.

This clone was found a few times. The chain is built from TRBV4-2 and TRBJ2-1, with 10 bases fitting TRBD2. The germline V gene encodes CDR1 LGHNA and CDR2 YNFKEQ. The CDR3 is 16 residues long. After removal of 2 bases from V and 4 bases from J, the junction contained 5 bases not matched to a gene. The DNA of the CDR3 is TGTGCCAGCAGCCAACAAGCGGGAGGGGATTACAATGAGCAGTTCTTC. Translation gives CASSQQAGGDYNEQFF.

This clone was found a few times. J is TRBJ2-3 and V is TRBV2; a possible D gene is TRBD2 (5 bases). The germline V and J ends were trimmed by 6 bases and 2 bases, with 15 bases remaining between them. This CDR3 comprises 15 residues. CDR1 SNHLY and CDR2 FYNNEI come from the germline V gene. CDR3 nucleotide sequence: TGTGCCAGCAGCCGGGGAGCCCGCCTCACAGATACGCAGTATTTT. Encoded protein: CASSRGARLTDTQYF.

The table lists this clone with a few counts. This chain links TRBV4-1 with TRBJ2-3, with TRBD2 matching 10 bases. Unmatched junction bases numbered 1, after V lost 4 bases and J lost 3 bases. CDR3 size: 14 residues. Germline V gives CDR1 MGHRA, CDR2 YSYEKL. CDR3 sequence: CASSPSGRTDTQYF. Written as DNA, the CDR3 is TGCGCCAGCAGCCCTAGCGGGAGAACAGATACGCAGTATTTT.

This clone occurred many times. The chain couples TRBV19 to TRBJ2-1; 8 bases map to TRBD1. The CDR3 contains 15 residues. Trimming removed 3 bases from V and 8 bases from J; junction bases left unmatched: 9. CDR1 and CDR2 from the germline V gene are LNHDA and SQIVND (reference sequence). In nucleotides, the CDR3 is TGTGCCAGTAGTATCGGTGTGCAGGGGGCGGATGAGCAGTTCTTC. Encoded protein: CASSIGVQGADEQFF. The entire variable domain, with the rest obtained from reference TRBV19 and TRBJ2-1, is as follows: DGGITQSPKYLFRKEGQNVTLSCEQNLNHDAMYWYRQDPGQGLRLIYYSQIVNDFQKGDIAEGYSVSREKKESFPLTVTSAQKNPTAFYLCASSIGVQGADEQFFGPGTRLTVL.

This clone was seen many times. The chain joins TRBV19 to TRBJ1-4; TRBD1 matches 9 bases. J gave up 0 bases and V 6 bases, and 5 bases lay outside the gene matches. Per germline, CDR1 LNHDA and CDR2 SQIVND (reference sequence). The length of the CDR3 is 16 residues. As DNA, the CDR3 is TGTGCCAGTAGACCAACAGGGGGCACAACTAATGAAAAACTGTTTTTT. It translates to CASRPTGGTTNEKLFF.

This clone was found many times. V is TRBV7-9 and J is TRBJ2-7; TRBD1 aligns across 7 bases. The CDR3 totals 14 residues. With V trimmed by 5 bases and J by 4 bases, 8 bases remained unmatched. Germline V lookup: CDR1 SEHNR, CDR2 FQNEAQ (reference sequence). CDR3 DNA: TGTGCCAGCAGCATTCTCGACAGGGAGTACGAGCAGTACTTC. It codes for CASSILDREYEQYF.